This T cell receptor (beta chain) was found in a study of blood T cell repertoires in COVID-19. Worth noting for this clone: A much larger clone sits a single nucleotide away, making a read error possible.

Sequenced by immunoSEQ multiplex PCR; TCRdb stores in-frame clones only, minus some. This table has roughly 150,000 clones, 76% appearing once. CDR3 length equals 12 residues. CDR1 is MNHEY, CDR2 SMNVEV, per germline (reference sequence). V was clipped by 5 bases and J by 1 base, with 2 bases between them. The rearrangement uses TRBV27 and TRBJ2-2; D is unresolved. What was sequenced was peripheral blood. The TCR was taken from a woman older than 75 with acute or convalescent COVID-19. This CDR3 reads CASSLNTGELFF. CDR3 nucleotides: TGTGCCAGCAGTCTGAACACCGGGGAGCTGTTTTTT.